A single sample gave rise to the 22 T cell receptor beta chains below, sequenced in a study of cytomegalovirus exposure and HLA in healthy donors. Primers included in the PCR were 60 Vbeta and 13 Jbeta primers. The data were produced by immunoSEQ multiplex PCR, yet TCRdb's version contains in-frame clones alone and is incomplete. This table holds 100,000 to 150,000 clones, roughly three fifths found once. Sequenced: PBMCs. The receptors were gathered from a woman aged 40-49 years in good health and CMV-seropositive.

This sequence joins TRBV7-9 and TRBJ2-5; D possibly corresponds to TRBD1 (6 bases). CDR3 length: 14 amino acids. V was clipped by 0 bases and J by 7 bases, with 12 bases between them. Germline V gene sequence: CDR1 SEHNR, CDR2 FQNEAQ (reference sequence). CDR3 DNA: TGTGCCAGCAGCTTAGCACAGGGTGGTGGGACCCAGTACTTC. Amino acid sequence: CASSLAQGGGTQYF.

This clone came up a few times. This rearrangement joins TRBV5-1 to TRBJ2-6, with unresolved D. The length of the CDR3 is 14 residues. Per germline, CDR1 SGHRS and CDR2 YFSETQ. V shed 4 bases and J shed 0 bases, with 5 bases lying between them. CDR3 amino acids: CASSPNSGANVLTF. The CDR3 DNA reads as TGCGCCAGCAGCCCCAACTCTGGGGCCAACGTCCTGACTTTC.

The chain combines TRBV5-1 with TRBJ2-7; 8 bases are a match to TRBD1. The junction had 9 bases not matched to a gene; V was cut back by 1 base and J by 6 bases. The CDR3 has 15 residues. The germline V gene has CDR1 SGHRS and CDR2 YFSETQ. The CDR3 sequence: CASSLRQGAAIEQYF. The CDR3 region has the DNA TGCGCCAGCAGCTTGAGGCAGGGGGCAGCGATCGAGCAGTACTTC.

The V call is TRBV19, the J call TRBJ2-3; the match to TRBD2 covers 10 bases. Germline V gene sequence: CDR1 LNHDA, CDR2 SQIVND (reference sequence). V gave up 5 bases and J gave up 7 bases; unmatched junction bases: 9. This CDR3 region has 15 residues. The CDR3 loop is CASSPGNSGGNTQYF. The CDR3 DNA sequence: TGTGCCAGTAGTCCCGGTAATAGCGGGGGGAATACGCAGTATTTT.

The CDR3 nucleotides read TGCAGCGTTGAAAACAGGGGGGACTACGAGCAGTACTTC. Translated, it gives CSVENRGDYEQYF. The chain is built from TRBV29-1 and TRBJ2-7; 8 nucleotides align to TRBD1. Looked up from germline, CDR1 is SQVTM and CDR2 is ANQGSEA. The CDR3 has 13 residues. Trimming at V came to 2 bases and at J to 3 bases, leaving 3 bases not matched to a gene.

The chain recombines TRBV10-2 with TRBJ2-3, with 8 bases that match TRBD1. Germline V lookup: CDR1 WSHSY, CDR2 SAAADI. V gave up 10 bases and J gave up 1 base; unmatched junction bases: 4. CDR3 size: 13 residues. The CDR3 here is CATGQGRTDTQYF. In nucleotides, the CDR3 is TGCGCCACCGGACAGGGCCGCACAGATACGCAGTATTTT.

The CDR3 DNA reads TGTGCCAGCAGAGCCGGGACAGGGCCCGACGAGCAGTACTTC. Residues: CASRAGTGPDEQYF. The rearrangement links TRBV6-5 to TRBJ2-7, with TRBD1 matching over 9 bases. Germline V gives CDR1 MNHEY, CDR2 SVGAGI. The CDR3 extends over 14 amino acids. Trimming cost V 6 bases and J 5 bases; bases outside gene matches: 8.

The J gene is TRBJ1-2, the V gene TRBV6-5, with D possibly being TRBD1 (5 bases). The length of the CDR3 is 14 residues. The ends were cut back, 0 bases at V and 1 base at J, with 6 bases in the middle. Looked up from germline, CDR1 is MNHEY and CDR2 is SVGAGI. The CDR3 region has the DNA TGTGCCAGCAGTTACTCTCAGGGTAACTATGGCTACACCTTC. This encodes CASSYSQGNYGYTF.

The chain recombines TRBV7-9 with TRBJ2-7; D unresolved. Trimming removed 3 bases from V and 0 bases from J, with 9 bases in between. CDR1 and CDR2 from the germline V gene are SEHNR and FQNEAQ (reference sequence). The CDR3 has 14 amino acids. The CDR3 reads CASSLNSVSYEQYF. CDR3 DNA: TGTGCCAGCAGCTTGAACTCCGTCTCCTACGAGCAGTACTTC.

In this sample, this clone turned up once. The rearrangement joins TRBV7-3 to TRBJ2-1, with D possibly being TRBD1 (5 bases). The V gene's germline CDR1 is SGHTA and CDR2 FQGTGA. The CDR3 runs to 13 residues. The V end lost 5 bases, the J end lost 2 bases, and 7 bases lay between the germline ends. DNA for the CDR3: TGTGCCAGCAGCACAGGACCCTACAATGAGCAGTTCTTC. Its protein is CASSTGPYNEQFF.

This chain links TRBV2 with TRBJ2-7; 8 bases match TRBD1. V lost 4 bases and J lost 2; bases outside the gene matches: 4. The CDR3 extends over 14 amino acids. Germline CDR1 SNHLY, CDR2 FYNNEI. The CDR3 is CASSVQGQAYEQYF. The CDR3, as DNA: TGTGCCAGCAGTGTCCAGGGACAGGCCTACGAGCAGTACTTC.

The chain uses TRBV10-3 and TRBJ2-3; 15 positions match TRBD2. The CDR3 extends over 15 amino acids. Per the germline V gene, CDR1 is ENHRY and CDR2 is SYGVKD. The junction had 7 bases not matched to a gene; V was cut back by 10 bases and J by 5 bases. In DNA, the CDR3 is TGTGCCACCCGGACTAGCGGGGGGGCAGGAGATACGCAGTATTTT. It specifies CATRTSGGAGDTQYF.

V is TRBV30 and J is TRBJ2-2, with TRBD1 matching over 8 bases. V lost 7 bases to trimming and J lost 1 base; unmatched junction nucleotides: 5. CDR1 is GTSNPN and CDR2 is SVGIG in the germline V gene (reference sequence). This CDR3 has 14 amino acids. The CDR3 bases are TGTGCCTTTGCGGGACAGGAGAACACCGGGGAGCTGTTTTTT. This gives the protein CAFAGQENTGELFF.

This chain's CDR3 is CASEGDANSPLHF. Written as DNA, the CDR3 is TGTGCCAGCGAGGGGGACGCGAATTCACCCCTCCACTTT. The V and J genes are TRBV2 and TRBJ1-6, with D perhaps TRBD1 (6 bases). The germline V gene encodes CDR1 SNHLY and CDR2 FYNNEI. Trimming took 8 bases from V and 7 from J, leaving 12 bases between them. CDR3 length equals 13 residues.

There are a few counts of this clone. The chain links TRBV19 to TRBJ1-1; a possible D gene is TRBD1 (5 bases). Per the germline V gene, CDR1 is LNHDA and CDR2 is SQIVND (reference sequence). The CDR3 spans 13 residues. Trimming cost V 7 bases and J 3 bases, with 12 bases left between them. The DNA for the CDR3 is TGTGCCAGTACGGAGGGGCGCCACACTGAAGCTTTCTTT. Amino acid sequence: CASTEGRHTEAFF.

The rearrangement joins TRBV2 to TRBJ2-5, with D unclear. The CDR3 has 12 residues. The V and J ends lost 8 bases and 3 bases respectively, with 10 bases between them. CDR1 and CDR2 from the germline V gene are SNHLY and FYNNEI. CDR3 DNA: TGTGCCAGCGAGGCCGTAAAAGAGACCCAGTACTTC. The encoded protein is CASEAVKETQYF.

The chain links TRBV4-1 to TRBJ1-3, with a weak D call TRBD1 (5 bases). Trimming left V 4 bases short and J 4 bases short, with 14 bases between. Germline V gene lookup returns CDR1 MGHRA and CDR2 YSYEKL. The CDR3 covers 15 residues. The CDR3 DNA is TGCGCCAGCAGCCGCGACAGTGTGGGCGGAAACACCATATATTTT. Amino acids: CASSRDSVGGNTIYF.

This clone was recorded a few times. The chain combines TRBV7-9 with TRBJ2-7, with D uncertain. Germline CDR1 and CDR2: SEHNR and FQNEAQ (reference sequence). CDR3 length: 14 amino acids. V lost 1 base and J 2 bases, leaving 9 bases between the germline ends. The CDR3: CASSLVEATYEQYF. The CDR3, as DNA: TGTGCCAGCAGCTTAGTAGAGGCTACCTACGAGCAGTACTTC. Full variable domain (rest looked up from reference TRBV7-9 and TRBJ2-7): DTGVSQNPRHKITKRGQNVTFRCDPISEHNRLYWYRQTLGQGPEFLTYFQNEAQLEKSRLLSDRFSAERPKGSFSTLEIQRTEQGDSAMYLCASSLVEATYEQYFGPGTRLTVT.

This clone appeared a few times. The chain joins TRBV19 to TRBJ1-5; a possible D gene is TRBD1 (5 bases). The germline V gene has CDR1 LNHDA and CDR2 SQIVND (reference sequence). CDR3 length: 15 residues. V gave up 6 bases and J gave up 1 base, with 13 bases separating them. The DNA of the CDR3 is TGTGCCAGTAGCGAGGACAATCGGAGCAATCAGCCCCAGCATTTT. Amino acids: CASSEDNRSNQPQHF. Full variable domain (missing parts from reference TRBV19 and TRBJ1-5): DGGITQSPKYLFRKEGQNVTLSCEQNLNHDAMYWYRQDPGQGLRLIYYSQIVNDFQKGDIAEGYSVSREKKESFPLTVTSAQKNPTAFYLCASSEDNRSNQPQHFGDGTRLSIL.

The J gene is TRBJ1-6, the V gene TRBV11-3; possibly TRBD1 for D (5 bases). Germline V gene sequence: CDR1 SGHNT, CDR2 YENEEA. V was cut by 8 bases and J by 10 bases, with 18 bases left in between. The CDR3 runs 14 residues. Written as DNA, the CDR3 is TGTGCCAGCGCCCCTGGGGCAGTAGAATCACCCCTCCACTTT. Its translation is CASAPGAVESPLHF.

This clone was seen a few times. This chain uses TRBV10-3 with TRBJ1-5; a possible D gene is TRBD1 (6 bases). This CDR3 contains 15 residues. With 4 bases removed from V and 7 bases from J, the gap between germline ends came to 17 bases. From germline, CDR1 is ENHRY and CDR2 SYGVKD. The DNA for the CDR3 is TGTGCCATCAGTGGTGAGGACAGCTCGGGACAGCCCCAGCATTTT. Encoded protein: CAISGEDSSGQPQHF.

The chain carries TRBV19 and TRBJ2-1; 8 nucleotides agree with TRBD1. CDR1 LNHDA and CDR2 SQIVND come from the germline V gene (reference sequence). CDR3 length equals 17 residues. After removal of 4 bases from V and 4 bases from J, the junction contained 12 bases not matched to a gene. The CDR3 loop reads CASSSYRDRSWYNEQFF. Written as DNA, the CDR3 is TGTGCCAGTAGTAGTTATAGGGACAGGTCGTGGTACAATGAGCAGTTCTTC.